This TCR beta chain originates from a study of blood T cell repertoires in COVID-19 (dated by TCRdb to between 2020 and 2021). The study in broad terms: Samples covering the acute and convalescent phases of COVID-19 were provided by collaborators in the United States, Italy and Spain. HLA class I and class II types, where available, came from metadata supplied by the sample provider rather than from assay-based typing. Samples were obtained from the ongoing ImmuneRACE study (first 160 participants) and from over a thousand subjects provided by 6 global collaborators. The repertoires were made available in a free public database intended to serve as a resource for research on the immune response to SARS-CoV-2. A de-identified subject ID, COVID-19 status, age in years and sex were almost always included in the sample metadata. Subjects who had been exposed to COVID-19, were actively infected with it, or had recovered from it provided the deeply sampled blood TCRbeta repertoires that made up the dataset. The prospective study material was composed of cDNA or gDNA derived from T cells, B-cell-depleted T cells, or PBMCs. Results the study describes overall, beyond this receptor: The quantity of clinical and demographic metadata differed by source and by participant and was supplied without curation.

TCRbeta CDR3 regions were amplified from genomic DNA by means of the immunoSEQ Assay, a bias-controlled multiplex PCR. The authors' analysis ran thus. Within the assay, amplification of reference gene primers was used to estimate how many nucleated cells each sample contained. Sequence reads were collapsed and filtered to measure the absolute abundance of every unique TCRbeta CDR3 rearrangement. For each sample, productive Simpson clonality was calculated as the square root of Simpson's diversity index over productive rearrangements. TCRdb stores this immuneACCESS table with in-frame sequences only. Part of the clones is absent; in the studies checked, under half of the shortfall reflects unresolved V genes, and no reason is known for the rest. V, J and clone size are those of that table, while D and trimming were read from the DNA. The sample includes some 290,000 clones, with just under 90% observed a single time. Around 10% of the sample rests with the top ten.

In Seattle, one collaborating source enrolled patients while the infection was active and tracked those patients longitudinally over the course of disease. Each collaborating institution followed its own protocols to collect whole blood in K2EDTA tubes. For TCRbeta analysis, collaborators shipped samples as frozen whole blood, isolated PBMCs, or DNA extracted from either of those sample types. About this clone itself: This receptor's antigen is unknown. No per-base quality is available; no much larger clone lies one base away.

CDR1 and CDR2 (GTSNPN, SVGIG) derive from the germline V gene (reference sequence). V lost 0 bases and J lost 0 bases; the stretch between them is 6 bases long. The CDR3 runs 15 amino acids, cysteine and phenylalanine included. Just CDR3 DNA is preserved here, 45 bases in frame from base 1. This sequence was found in a woman in her thirties with COVID-19, enrolled during active disease. The receptor chain draws on TRBV30 and TRBJ1-6; no confident D gene assignment can be made. Sequenced material: peripheral blood. The CDR3 in this case is CAWSVEGSYNSPLHF. Here is the DNA: TGTGCCTGGAGTGTCGAGGGCTCCTATAATTCACCCCTCCACTTT.